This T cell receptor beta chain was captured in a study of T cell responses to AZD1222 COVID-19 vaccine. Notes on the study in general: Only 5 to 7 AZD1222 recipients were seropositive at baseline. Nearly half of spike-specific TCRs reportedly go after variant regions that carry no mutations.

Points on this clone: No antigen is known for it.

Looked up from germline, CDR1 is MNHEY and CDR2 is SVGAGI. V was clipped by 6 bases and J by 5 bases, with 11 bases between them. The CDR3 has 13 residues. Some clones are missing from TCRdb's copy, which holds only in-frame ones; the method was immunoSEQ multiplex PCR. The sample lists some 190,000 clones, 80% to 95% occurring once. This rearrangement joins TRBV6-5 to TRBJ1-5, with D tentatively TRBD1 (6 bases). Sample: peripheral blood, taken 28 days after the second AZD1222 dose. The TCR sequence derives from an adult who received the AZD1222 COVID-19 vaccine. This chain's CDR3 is CASSRGFHQPQHF. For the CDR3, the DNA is TGTGCCAGCAGCAGGGGTTTCCATCAGCCCCAGCATTTT.